The clone carrying this TCR beta chain was seen a handful of times. Its matching antigen is unknown. This sample was taken from a study of T-cell reconstitution after alpha-beta-depleted transplantation in children. Study-wide results and limits: As was reported, about two months after transplant, alpha-beta T cells came from several hundred expanded graft clones. Hyperexpanded clones declined; after one year, newly produced T cells mostly supplied diversity. High day-60 TCRbeta diversity in some patients came from surviving recipient T cells and thymic progenitors.

This sample's TCRbeta library carried unique molecular identifier barcodes. TCRdb recomputed calls from the PCR reads with MiXCR, one row per CDR3 protein. The sample lists 670,000 or so distinct CDR3 sequences; about 12% were seen once. The receptor's source is a girl aged 2 to 9 with congenital amegakaryocytic thrombocytopenia, due to receive a stem cell transplant. Specimen: PBMCs, collected before TCRalphabeta/CD19-depleted stem cell transplant.

The CDR3 region has the DNA TGCAGCGTCCACACCCCGGGGGGGTCCGGGGAGCTGTTTTTT. It encodes CSVHTPGGSGELFF. J is TRBJ2-2 and V is TRBV29-1; TRBD2 matches 8 bases. V shed 6 bases, J shed 6 bases, and the junction held 9 bases outside the gene matches. This CDR3 has 14 amino acids. CDR1 SQVTM and CDR2 ANQGSEA come from the germline V gene.